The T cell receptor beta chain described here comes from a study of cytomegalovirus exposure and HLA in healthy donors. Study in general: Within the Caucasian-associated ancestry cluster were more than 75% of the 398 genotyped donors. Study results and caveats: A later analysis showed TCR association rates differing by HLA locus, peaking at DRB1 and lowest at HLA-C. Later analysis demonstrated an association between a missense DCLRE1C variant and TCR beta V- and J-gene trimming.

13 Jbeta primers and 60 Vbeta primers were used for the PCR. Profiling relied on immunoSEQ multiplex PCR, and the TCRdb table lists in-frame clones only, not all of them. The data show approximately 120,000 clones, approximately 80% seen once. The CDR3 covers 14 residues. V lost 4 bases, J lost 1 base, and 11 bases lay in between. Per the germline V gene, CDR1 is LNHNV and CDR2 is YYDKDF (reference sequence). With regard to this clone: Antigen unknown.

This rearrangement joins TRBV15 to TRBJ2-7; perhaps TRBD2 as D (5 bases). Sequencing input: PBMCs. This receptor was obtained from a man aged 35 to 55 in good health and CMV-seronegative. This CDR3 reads CATSTNTGSYEQYF. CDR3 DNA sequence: TGTGCCACCAGCACCAACACGGGGTCCTACGAGCAGTACTTC.